By sample fraction, the clone carrying this T cell receptor beta chain is medium-sized. The data are from a study of early T cells in non-severe SARS-CoV-2 infection. MiXCR was run by TCRdb on the 5' RACE reads, yielding one entry per CDR3 protein. The table includes tens of thousands of distinct CDR3 sequences, 5.5% to 6.5% detected once. The TCR comes from an adult who was a healthcare worker with PCR-confirmed SARS-CoV-2 infection or an uninfected control (not recorded which). The sequencing used whole blood, collected at baseline.

CDR3 bases: TGTGCCAGCAGCCAAGATACAGGGAGTCCCTACAATGAGCAGTTCTTC. It encodes CASSQDTGSPYNEQFF. The rearrangement joins TRBV4-2 to TRBJ2-1; a weak D match, TRBD1 (6 bases). The CDR3 consists of 16 residues. Germline assignment: CDR1 LGHNA and CDR2 YNFKEQ. The V end was cut by 0 bases, the J end by 2 bases, with 11 bases between.